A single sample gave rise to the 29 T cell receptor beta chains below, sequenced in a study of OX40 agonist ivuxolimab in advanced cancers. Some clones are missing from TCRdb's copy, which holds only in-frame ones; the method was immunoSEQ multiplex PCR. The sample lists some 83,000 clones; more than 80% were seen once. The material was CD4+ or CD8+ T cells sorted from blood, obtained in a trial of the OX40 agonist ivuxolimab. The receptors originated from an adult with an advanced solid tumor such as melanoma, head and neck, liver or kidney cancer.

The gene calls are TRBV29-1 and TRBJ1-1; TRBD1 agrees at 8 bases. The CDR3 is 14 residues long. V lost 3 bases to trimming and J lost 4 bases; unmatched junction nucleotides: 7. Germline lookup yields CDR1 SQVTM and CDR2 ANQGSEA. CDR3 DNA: TGCAGCGTTGATGGACAGGGCGCAGGCACTGAAGCTTTCTTT. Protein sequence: CSVDGQGAGTEAFF. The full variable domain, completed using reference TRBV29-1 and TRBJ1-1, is SAVISQKPSRDICQRGTSLTIQCQVDSQVTMMFWYRQQPGQSLTLIATANQGSEATYESGFVIDKFPISRPNLTFSTLTVSNMSPEDSSIYLCSVDGQGAGTEAFFGQGTRLTVV.

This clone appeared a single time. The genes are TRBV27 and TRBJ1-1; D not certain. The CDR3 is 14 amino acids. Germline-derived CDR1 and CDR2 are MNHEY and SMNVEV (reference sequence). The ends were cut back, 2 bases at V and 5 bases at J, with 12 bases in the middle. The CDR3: CASSLVGRRTEAFF. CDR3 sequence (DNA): TGTGCCAGCAGTTTAGTCGGCAGGCGGACTGAAGCTTTCTTT.

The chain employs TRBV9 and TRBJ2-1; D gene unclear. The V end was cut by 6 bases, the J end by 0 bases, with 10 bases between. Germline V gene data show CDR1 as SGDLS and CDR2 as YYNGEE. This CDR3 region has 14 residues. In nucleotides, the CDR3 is TGTGCCAGCACCCCGGGCGGCTCCTACAATGAGCAGTTCTTC. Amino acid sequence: CASTPGGSYNEQFF. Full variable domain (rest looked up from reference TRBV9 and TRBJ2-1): DSGVTQTPKHLITATGQRVTLRCSPRSGDLSVYWYQQSLDQGLQFLIQYYNGEERAKGNILERFSAQQFPDLHSELNLSSLELGDSALYFCASTPGGSYNEQFFGPGTRLTVL.

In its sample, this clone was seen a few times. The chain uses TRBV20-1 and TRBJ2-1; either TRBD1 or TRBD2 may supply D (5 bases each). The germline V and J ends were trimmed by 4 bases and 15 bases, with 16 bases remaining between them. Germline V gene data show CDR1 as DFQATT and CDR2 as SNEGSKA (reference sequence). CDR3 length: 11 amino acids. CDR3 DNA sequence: TGCAGTGCTAAAACCCGGGACCGGTCGTTCTTC. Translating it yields CSAKTRDRSFF.

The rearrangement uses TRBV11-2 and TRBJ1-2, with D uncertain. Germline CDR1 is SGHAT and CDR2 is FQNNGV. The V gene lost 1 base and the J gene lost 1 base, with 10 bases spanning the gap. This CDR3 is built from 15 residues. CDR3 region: CASSLGSYINYGYTF. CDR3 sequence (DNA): TGTGCCAGCAGCTTAGGCTCGTATATTAACTATGGCTACACCTTC.

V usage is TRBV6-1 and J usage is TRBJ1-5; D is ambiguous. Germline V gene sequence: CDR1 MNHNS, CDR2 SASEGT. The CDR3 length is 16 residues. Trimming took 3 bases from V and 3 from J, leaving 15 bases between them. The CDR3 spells CASSDRTDPFNQPQHF. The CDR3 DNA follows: TGTGCCAGCAGTGACAGGACCGATCCTTTCAATCAGCCCCAGCATTTT.

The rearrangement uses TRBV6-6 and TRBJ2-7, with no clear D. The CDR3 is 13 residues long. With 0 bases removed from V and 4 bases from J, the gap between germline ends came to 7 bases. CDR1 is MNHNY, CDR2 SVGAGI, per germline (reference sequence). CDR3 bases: TGTGCCAGCAGTTACTCGGATAGTTACGAGCAGTACGTC. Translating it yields CASSYSDSYEQYV.

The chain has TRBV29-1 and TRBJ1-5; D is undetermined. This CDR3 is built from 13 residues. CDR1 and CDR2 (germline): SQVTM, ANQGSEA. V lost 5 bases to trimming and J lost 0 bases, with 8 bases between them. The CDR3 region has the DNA TGCAGCGTTCAATCCGATAGCAATCAGCCCCAGCATTTT. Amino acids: CSVQSDSNQPQHF.

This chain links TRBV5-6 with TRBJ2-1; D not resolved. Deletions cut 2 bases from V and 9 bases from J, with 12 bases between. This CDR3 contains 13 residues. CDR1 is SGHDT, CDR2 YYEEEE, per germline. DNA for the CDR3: TGTGCCAGCAGCTTCTCGGAGCTGGGTGAGCAGTTCTTC. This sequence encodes CASSFSELGEQFF. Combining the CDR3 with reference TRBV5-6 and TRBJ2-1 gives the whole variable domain DAGVTQSPTHLIKTRGQQVTLRCSPKSGHDTVSWYQQALGQGPQFIFQYYEEEERQRGNFPDRFSGHQFPNYSSELNVNALLLGDSALYLCASSFSELGEQFFGPGTRLTVL.

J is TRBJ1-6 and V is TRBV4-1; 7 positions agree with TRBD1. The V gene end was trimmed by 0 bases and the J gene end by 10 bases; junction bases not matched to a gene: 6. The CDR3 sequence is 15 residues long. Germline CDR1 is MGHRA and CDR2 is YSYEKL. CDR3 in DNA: TGCGCCAGCAGCCAAGAGAAGGGGGCCGGGTCACCCCTCCACTTT. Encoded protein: CASSQEKGAGSPLHF.

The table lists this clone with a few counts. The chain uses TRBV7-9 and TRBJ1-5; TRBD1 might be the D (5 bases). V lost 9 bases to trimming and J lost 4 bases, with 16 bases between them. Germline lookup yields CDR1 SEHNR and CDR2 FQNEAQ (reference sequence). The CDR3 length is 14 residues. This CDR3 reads CASRGAGSNQPQHF. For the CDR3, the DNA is TGTGCCAGTAGAGGCGCAGGGTCGAATCAGCCCCAGCATTTT. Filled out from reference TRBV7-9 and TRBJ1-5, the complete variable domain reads DTGVSQNPRHKITKRGQNVTFRCDPISEHNRLYWYRQTLGQGPEFLTYFQNEAQLEKSRLLSDRFSAERPKGSFSTLEIQRTEQGDSAMYLCASRGAGSNQPQHFGDGTRLSIL.

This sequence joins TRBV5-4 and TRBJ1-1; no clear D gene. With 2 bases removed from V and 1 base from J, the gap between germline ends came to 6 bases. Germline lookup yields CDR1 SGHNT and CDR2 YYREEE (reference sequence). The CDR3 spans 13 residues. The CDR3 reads CASSFTRNTEAFF. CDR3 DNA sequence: TGTGCCAGCAGCTTTACTCGGAACACTGAAGCTTTCTTT.

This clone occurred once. The CDR3 spells CASSYGRADTGELFF. The DNA of the CDR3 is TGTGCCAGCAGTTACGGCAGGGCCGACACCGGGGAGCTGTTTTTT. The chain combines TRBV6-5 with TRBJ2-2; tentatively, D is TRBD1 (5 bases). The CDR3 consists of 15 residues. Germline assignment: CDR1 MNHEY and CDR2 SVGAGI. Trimming removed 2 bases at V and 3 bases at J, with 10 bases between.

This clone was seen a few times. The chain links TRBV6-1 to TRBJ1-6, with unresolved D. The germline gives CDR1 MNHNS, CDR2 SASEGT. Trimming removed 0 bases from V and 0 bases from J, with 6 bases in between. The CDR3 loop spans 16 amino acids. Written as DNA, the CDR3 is TGTGCCAGCAGTGAAGCCGTGAGCTCCTATAATTCACCCCTCCACTTT. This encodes CASSEAVSSYNSPLHF.

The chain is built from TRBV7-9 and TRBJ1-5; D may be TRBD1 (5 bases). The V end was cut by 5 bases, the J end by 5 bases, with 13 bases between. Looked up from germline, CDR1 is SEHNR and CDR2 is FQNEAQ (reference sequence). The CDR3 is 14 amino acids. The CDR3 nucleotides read TGTGCCAGCAGCCATACAAGGGGTTATCAGCCCCAGCATTTT. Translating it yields CASSHTRGYQPQHF.

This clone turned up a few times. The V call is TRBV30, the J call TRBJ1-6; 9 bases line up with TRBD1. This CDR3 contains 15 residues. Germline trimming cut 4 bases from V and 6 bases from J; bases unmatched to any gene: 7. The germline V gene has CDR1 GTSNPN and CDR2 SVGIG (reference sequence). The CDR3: CAWTHTGGSNSPLHF. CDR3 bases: TGTGCCTGGACCCACACAGGGGGCAGTAATTCACCCCTCCACTTT.

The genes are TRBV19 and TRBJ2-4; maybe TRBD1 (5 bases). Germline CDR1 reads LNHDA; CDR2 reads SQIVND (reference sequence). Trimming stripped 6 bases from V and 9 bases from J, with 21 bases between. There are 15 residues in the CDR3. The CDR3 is CASSSSGARFAIQYF. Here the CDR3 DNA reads TGTGCCAGTAGCTCATCTGGGGCTAGGTTTGCCATTCAGTACTTC.

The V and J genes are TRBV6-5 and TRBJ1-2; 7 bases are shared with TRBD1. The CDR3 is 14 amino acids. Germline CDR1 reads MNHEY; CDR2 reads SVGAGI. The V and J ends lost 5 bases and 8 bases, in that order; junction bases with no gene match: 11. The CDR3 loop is CASSAHMTGRGYTF. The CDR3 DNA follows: TGTGCCAGCAGTGCCCATATGACAGGGAGGGGCTACACCTTC.

The CDR3 region has the DNA TGTGCCAGCAGCACCAGTATTTCAAACTATGGCTACACCTTC. Translating gives CASSTSISNYGYTF. V usage is TRBV9 and J usage is TRBJ1-2; the D is unclear. Germline loops: CDR1 SGDLS, CDR2 YYNGEE. The CDR3 runs 14 residues. V lost 4 bases and J lost 2, with 12 bases in between.

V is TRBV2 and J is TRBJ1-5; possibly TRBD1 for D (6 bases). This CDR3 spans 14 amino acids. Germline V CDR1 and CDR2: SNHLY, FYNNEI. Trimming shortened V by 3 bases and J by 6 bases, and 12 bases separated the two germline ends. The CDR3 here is CASSDYRVGQPQHF. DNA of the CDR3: TGTGCCAGCAGTGATTACAGGGTTGGTCAGCCCCAGCATTTT.

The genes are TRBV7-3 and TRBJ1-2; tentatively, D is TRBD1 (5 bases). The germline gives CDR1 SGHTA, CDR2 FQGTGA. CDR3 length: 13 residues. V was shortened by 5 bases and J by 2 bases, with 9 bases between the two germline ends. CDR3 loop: CASSPTENYGYTF. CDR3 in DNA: TGTGCCAGCAGCCCGACAGAGAACTATGGCTACACCTTC.

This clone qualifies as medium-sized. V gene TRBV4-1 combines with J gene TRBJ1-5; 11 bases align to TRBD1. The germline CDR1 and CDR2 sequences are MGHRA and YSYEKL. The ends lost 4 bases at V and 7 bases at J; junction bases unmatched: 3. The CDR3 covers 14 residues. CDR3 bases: TGCGCCAGCAGCCCGCGGGACAGGGGGCAGCCCCAGCATTTT. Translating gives CASSPRDRGQPQHF.

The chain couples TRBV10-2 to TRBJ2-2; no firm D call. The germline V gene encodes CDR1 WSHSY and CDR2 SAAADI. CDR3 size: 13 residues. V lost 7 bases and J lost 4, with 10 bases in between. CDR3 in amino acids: CASTGVSTGELFF. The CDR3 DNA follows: TGCGCCAGCACAGGAGTGTCCACCGGGGAGCTGTTTTTT.

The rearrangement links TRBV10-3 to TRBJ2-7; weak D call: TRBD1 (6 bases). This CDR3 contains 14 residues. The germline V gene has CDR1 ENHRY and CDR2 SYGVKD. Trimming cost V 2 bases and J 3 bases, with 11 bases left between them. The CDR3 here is CAISEDRSSYEQYV. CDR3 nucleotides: TGTGCCATCAGTGAGGACAGGAGTAGCTACGAGCAGTACGTC.

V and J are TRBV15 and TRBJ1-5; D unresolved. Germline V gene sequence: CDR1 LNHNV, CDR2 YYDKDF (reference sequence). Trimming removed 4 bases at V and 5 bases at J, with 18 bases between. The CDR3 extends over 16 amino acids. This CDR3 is CATSNEAGYWDQPQHF. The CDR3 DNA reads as TGTGCCACCAGCAATGAGGCGGGGTATTGGGATCAGCCCCAGCATTTT.

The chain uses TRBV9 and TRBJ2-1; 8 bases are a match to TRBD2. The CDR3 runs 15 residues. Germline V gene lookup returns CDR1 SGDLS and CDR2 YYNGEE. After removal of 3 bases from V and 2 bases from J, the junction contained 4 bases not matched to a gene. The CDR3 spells CASSAEGLAYNEQFF. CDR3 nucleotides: TGTGCCAGCAGCGCCGAGGGACTAGCCTACAATGAGCAGTTCTTC.

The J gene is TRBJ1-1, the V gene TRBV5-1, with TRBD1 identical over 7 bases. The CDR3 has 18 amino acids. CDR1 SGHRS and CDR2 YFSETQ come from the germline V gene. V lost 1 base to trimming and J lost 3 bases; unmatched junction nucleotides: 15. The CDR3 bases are TGCGCCAGCAGCTTGCCCGGACAGGTTATTGAGTTAGACACTGAAGCTTTCTTT. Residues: CASSLPGQVIELDTEAFF.

CDR3 DNA: TGTGCCAGCCTCACCCCAAGGTCCATTACACCCCTCCACTTT. This codes for CASLTPRSITPLHF. This chain joins TRBV28 and TRBJ1-6; no definite D call. Germline-derived CDR1 and CDR2 are MDHEN and SYDVKM. The CDR3 totals 14 residues. V shed 8 bases and J shed 11 bases, with 19 bases lying between them. The full variable domain, rest sourced from reference TRBV28 and TRBJ1-6, is DVKVTQSSRYLVKRTGEKVFLECVQDMDHENMFWYRQDPGLGLRLIYFSYDVKMKEKGDIPEGYSVSREKKERFSLILESASTNQTSMYLCASLTPRSITPLHFGNGTRLTVT.

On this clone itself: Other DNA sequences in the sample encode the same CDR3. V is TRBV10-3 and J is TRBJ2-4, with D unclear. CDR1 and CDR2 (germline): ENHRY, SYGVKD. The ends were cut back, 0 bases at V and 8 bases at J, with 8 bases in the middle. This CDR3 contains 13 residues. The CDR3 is CAISESQRDIQYF. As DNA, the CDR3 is TGTGCCATCAGTGAGTCCCAACGGGACATTCAGTACTTC.